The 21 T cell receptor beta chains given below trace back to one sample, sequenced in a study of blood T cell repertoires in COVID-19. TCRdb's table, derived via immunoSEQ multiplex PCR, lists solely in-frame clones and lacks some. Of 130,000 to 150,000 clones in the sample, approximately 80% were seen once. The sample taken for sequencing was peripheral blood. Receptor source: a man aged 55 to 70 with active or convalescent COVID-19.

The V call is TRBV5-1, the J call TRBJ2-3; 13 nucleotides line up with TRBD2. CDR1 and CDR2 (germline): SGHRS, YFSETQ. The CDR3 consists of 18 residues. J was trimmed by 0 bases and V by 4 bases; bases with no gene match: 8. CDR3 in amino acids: CASSARTSGSPSTDTQYF. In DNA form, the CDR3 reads TGCGCCAGCAGCGCACGGACTAGCGGGAGCCCTAGCACAGATACGCAGTATTTT.

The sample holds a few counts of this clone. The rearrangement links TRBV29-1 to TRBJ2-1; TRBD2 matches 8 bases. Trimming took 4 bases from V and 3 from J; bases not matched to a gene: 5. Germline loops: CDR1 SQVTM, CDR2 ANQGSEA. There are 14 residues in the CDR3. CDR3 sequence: CSVVKRESYNEQFF. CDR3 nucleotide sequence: TGCAGCGTTGTAAAGCGGGAGAGCTACAATGAGCAGTTCTTC.

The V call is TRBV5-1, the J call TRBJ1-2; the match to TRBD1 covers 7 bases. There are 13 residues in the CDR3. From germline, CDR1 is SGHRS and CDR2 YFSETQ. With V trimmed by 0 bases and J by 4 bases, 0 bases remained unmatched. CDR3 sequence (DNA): TGCGCCAGCAGCTTGGGGGACAGCTATGGCTACACCTTC. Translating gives CASSLGDSYGYTF.

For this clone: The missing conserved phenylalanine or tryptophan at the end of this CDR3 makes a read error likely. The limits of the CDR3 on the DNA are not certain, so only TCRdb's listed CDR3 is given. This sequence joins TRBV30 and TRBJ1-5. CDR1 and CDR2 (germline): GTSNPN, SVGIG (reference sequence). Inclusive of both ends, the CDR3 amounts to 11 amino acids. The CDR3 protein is CAWSIDSGGAG.

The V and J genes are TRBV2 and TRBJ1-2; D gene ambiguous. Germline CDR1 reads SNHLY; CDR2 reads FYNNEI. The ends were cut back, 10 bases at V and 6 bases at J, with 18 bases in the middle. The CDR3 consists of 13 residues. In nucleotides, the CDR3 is TGTGCCACATCCGAATCCAAGCACGATGGCTACACCTTC. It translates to CATSESKHDGYTF. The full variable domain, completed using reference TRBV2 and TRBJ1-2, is EPEVTQTPSHQVTQMGQEVILRCVPISNHLYFYWYRQILGQKVEFLVSFYNNEISEKSEIFDDQFSVERPDGSNFTLKIRSTKLEDSAMYFCATSESKHDGYTFGSGTRLTVV.

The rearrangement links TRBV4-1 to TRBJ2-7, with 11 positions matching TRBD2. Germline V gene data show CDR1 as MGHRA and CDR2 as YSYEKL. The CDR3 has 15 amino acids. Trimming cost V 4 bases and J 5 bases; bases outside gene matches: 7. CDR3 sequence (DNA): TGCGCCAGCAGCCTCACTAGCGGGAGTTCCAACGAGCAGTACTTC. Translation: CASSLTSGSSNEQYF.

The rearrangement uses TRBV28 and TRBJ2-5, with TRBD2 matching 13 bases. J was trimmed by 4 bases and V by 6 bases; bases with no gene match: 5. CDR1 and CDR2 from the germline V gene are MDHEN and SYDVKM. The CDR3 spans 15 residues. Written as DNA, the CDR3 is TGTGCCAGCAGATGGACTAGCGGGAGAGTAGAGACCCAGTACTTC. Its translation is CASRWTSGRVETQYF.

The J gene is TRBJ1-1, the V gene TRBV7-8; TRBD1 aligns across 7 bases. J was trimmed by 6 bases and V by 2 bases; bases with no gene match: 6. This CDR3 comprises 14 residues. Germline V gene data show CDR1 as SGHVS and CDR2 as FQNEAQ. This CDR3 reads CASSLPRDSPEAFF. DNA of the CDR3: TGTGCCAGCAGCTTACCCCGGGACAGCCCTGAAGCTTTCTTT.

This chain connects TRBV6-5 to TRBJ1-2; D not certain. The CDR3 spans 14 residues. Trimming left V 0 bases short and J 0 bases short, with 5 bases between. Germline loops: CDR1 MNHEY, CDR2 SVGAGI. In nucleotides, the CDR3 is TGTGCCAGCAGTTACTCTCGTTCTAACTATGGCTACACCTTC. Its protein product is CASSYSRSNYGYTF.

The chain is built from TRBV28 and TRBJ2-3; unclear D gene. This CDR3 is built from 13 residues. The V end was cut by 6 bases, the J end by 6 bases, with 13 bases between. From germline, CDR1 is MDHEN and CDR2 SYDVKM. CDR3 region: CASRVGLHDTQYF. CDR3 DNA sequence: TGTGCCAGCAGGGTTGGGCTCCACGATACGCAGTATTTT. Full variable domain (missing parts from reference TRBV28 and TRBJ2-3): DVKVTQSSRYLVKRTGEKVFLECVQDMDHENMFWYRQDPGLGLRLIYFSYDVKMKEKGDIPEGYSVSREKKERFSLILESASTNQTSMYLCASRVGLHDTQYFGPGTRLTVL.

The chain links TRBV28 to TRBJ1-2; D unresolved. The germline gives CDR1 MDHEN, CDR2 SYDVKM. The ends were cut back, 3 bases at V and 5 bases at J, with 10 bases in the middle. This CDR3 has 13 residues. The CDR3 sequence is CASSLVRRYGYTF. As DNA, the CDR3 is TGTGCCAGCAGTTTGGTACGGAGGTATGGCTACACCTTC.

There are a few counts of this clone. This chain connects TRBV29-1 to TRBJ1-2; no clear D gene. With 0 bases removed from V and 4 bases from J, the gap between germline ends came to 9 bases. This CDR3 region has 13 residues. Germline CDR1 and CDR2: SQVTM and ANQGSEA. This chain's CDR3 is CSVEEVGLYGYTF. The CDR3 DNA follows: TGCAGCGTTGAAGAAGTAGGACTCTATGGCTACACCTTC.

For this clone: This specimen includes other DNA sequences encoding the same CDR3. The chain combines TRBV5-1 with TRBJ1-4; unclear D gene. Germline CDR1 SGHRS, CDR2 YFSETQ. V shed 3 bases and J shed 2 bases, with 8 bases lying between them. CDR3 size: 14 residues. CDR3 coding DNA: TGCGCCAGCAGCTCGGGAAGTACTAATGAAAAACTGTTTTTT. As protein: CASSSGSTNEKLFF.

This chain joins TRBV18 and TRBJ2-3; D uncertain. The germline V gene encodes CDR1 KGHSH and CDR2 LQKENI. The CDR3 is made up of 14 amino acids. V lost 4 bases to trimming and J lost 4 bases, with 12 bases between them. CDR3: CASSRARVADTQYF. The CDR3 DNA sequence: TGTGCCAGCTCACGCGCCCGAGTTGCAGATACGCAGTATTTT.

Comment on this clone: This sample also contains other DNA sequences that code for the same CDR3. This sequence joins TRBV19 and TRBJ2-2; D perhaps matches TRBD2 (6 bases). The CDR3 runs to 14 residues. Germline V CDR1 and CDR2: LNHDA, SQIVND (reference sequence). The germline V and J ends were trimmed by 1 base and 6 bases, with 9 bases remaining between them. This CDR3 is CASSIVGGAGELFF. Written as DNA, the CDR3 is TGTGCCAGTAGTATAGTCGGGGGAGCCGGGGAGCTGTTTTTT.

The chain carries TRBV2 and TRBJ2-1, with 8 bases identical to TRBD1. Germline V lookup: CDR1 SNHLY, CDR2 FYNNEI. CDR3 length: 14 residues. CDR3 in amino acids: CVGSNRGDRNEQFF. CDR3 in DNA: TGTGTTGGGTCAAACAGGGGGGATAGGAATGAGCAGTTCTTC.

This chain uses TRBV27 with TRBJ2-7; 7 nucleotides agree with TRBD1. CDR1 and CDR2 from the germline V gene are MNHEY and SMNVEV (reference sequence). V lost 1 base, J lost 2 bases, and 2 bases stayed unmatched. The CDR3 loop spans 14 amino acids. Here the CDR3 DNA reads TGTGCCAGCAGTTTATGGGACAGAGCCTACGAGCAGTACTTC. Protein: CASSLWDRAYEQYF.

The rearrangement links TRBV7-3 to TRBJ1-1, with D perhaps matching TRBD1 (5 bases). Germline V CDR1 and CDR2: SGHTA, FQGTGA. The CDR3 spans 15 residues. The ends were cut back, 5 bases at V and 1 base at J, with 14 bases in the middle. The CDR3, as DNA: TGTGCCAGCAGCCCACGGGTTGGGGCGAACACTGAAGCTTTCTTT. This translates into CASSPRVGANTEAFF. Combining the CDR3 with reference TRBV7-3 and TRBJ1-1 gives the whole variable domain GAGVSQTPSNKVTEKGKYVELRCDPISGHTALYWYRQSLGQGPEFLIYFQGTGAADDSGLPNDRFFAVRPEGSVSTLKIQRTERGDSAVYLCASSPRVGANTEAFFGQGTRLTVV.

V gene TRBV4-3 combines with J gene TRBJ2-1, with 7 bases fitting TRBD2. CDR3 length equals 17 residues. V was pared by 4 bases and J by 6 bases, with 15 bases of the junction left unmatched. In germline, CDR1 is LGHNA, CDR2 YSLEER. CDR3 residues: CASSRQLWGDYLNEQFF. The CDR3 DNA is TGCGCCAGCAGCCGCCAACTTTGGGGGGACTATCTCAATGAGCAGTTCTTC.

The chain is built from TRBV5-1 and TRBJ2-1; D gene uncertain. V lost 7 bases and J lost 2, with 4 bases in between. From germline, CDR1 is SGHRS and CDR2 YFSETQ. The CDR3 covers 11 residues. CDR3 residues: CASGAYNEQFF. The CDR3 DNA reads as TGCGCCAGCGGAGCCTACAATGAGCAGTTCTTC.

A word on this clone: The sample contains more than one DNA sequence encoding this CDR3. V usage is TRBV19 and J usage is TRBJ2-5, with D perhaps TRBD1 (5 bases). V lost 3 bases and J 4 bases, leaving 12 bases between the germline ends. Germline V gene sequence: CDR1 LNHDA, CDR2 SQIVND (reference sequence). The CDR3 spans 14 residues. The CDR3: CASSIDAGRETQYF. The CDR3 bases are TGTGCCAGTAGTATCGATGCAGGGCGAGAGACCCAGTACTTC. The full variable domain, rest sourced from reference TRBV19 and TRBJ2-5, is DGGITQSPKYLFRKEGQNVTLSCEQNLNHDAMYWYRQDPGQGLRLIYYSQIVNDFQKGDIAEGYSVSREKKESFPLTVTSAQKNPTAFYLCASSIDAGRETQYFGPGTRLLVL.